This T cell receptor beta chain stems from a study of glioma-infiltrating T cells after dendritic cell vaccination. The V gene end was trimmed by 6 bases and the J gene end by 1 base; junction bases not matched to a gene: 1. This CDR3 spans 15 amino acids. The germline CDR1 and CDR2 sequences are SNHLY and FYNNEI. Time point indicated: after dendritic cell vaccination, including at tumor progression/relapse. Fresh-frozen tumor tissue and more than two years of survival data were available for all. PBMC sampling occurred before vaccination, two weeks after the third dose, and at progression. Using immunoSEQ multiplex PCR, the repertoire was profiled, and TCRdb retains in-frame clones only, with some absent. In the table there are about 65,000 clones, 86% of which are singletons.

Here the sequenced sample was blood, taken after dendritic cell vaccination. The TCR sequence derives from a human donor with glioblastoma. The J gene is TRBJ2-2, the V gene TRBV2; 11 bases are shared with TRBD2. The CDR3 region is CASRGTSGNTGELFF. As DNA, the CDR3 is TGTGCCAGCAGAGGGACTAGCGGGAACACCGGGGAGCTGTTTTTT.